The 19 T cell receptor beta chains in this list originate from one sample, sequenced in a study of T cell repertoires in cytomegalovirus infection. One entry per CDR3 protein, called by TCRdb with MiXCR from the reads. Of some 920,000 distinct CDR3 sequences detected, roughly 30% appear once; the ten largest clones hold roughly an eighth. No antigen has been identified for these receptors. The input for sequencing was cultured CD8+ T cells from PBMCs, taken from culture after CMV antigen stimulation. All receptors derive from a human donor in good health (CMV status not recorded). Some clones in this sample may be carry-over from other donors' samples.

In this sample, this clonotype turned up a few times. This chain links TRBV29-1 with TRBJ2-2, with TRBD1 as a possible D gene (6 bases). V lost 6 bases and J 8 bases, leaving 13 bases between the germline ends. The CDR3 is made up of 12 amino acids. Germline CDR1 reads SQVTM; CDR2 reads ANQGSEA. The CDR3 loop is CSVGGVYGELFF. The CDR3, as DNA: TGCAGCGTAGGGGGTGTATATGGGGAGCTGTTTTTT.

The chain recombines TRBV19 with TRBJ2-7, with 7 bases aligning to TRBD1. Germline-derived CDR1 and CDR2 are LNHDA and SQIVND (reference sequence). With 1 base clipped from V and 2 bases from J, the junction kept 5 bases outside the gene matches. The length of the CDR3 is 15 residues. The CDR3 nucleotides read TGTGCCAGTAGTATAGTCTCGACAGGGACCTACGAGCAGTACTTC. Its protein product is CASSIVSTGTYEQYF.

The chain joins TRBV11-2 to TRBJ2-1; D might be TRBD1 (6 bases). This CDR3 comprises 13 residues. Trimming stripped 4 bases from V and 5 bases from J, with 9 bases between. CDR1 is SGHAT, CDR2 FQNNGV, per germline. In DNA, the CDR3 is TGTGCCAGCAGCTCCCGACAGGACAATGAGCAGTTCTTC. Translating it yields CASSSRQDNEQFF.

The genes are TRBV13 and TRBJ1-2; D gene ambiguous. Germline V CDR1 and CDR2: PRHDT, FYEKMQ (reference sequence). V lost 0 bases, J lost 7 bases, and 9 bases lay in between. The CDR3 is 13 residues long. DNA for the CDR3: TGTGCCAGCAGCTTAGGCCGCGGGGTTGGCTACACCTTC. This encodes CASSLGRGVGYTF.

The V call is TRBV6-5, the J call TRBJ2-1; the match to TRBD2 covers 10 bases. The CDR3 has 15 residues. After removal of 6 bases from V and 4 bases from J, the junction contained 6 bases not matched to a gene. Germline values: CDR1 MNHEY, CDR2 SVGAGI. CDR3 residues: CASRAGGPLYNEQFF. The CDR3 nucleotides read TGTGCCAGCAGAGCGGGGGGGCCCCTATACAATGAGCAGTTCTTC.

V is TRBV19 and J is TRBJ1-2; maybe TRBD1 (5 bases). With 2 bases removed from V and 10 bases from J, the gap between germline ends came to 20 bases. The germline V gene encodes CDR1 LNHDA and CDR2 SQIVND (reference sequence). The CDR3 length is 15 residues. The CDR3 loop is CASSIRDGLGVDYTF. In DNA, the CDR3 is TGTGCCAGTAGTATACGGGACGGCCTCGGAGTAGACTACACCTTC.

This clonotype was counted between two and nine times. This could be a read error, since a much larger clone is one nucleotide away. The V call is TRBV7-9, the J call TRBJ1-2; the match to TRBD1 covers 9 bases. Germline CDR1 is SEHNR and CDR2 is FQNEAQ (reference sequence). CDR3 length equals 15 residues. The trim removed 5 bases at V and 2 bases at J, leaving 6 bases unmatched. CDR3 coding DNA: TGTGCCAGCAGCATGGGACAGGGAAGGAACTATGGCTACACCTTC. Residues: CASSMGQGRNYGYTF.

The chain joins TRBV19 to TRBJ2-3; possibly TRBD2 for D (5 bases). The V and J ends lost 3 bases and 6 bases respectively, with 16 bases between them. Germline values: CDR1 LNHDA, CDR2 SQIVND (reference sequence). The CDR3 length is 15 residues. CDR3 nucleotides: TGTGCCAGTAGTATCGCCGGCTCGGGGTTTGATACGCAGTATTTT. Its protein is CASSIAGSGFDTQYF.

The chain links TRBV7-9 to TRBJ2-2, with unresolved D. Trimming left V 3 bases short and J 0 bases short, with 11 bases between. This CDR3 is 16 amino acids long. From germline, CDR1 is SEHNR and CDR2 FQNEAQ (reference sequence). CDR3 loop: CASSLETRSNTGELFF. The CDR3 DNA follows: TGTGCCAGCAGCTTGGAGACAAGATCGAACACCGGGGAGCTGTTTTTT.

V usage is TRBV4-2 and J usage is TRBJ2-2; 8 nucleotides line up with TRBD2. Per the germline V gene, CDR1 is LGHNA and CDR2 is YNFKEQ. The CDR3 runs to 18 residues. V lost 0 bases, J lost 1 base, and 7 bases stayed unmatched. The CDR3: CASSQDPSSGLNTGELFF. For the CDR3, the DNA is TGTGCCAGCAGCCAAGATCCGTCTAGCGGGCTGAACACCGGGGAGCTGTTTTTT.

This clonotype has only a few counts. This chain joins TRBV6-6 and TRBJ1-5; the match to TRBD1 covers 9 bases. Germline trimming cut 7 bases from V and 3 bases from J; bases unmatched to any gene: 4. CDR1 and CDR2 (germline): MNHNY, SVGAGI (reference sequence). This CDR3 spans 14 amino acids. The CDR3 DNA sequence: TGTGCCAGCATGACAGGGGGGAACAATCAGCCCCAGCATTTT. Amino acid sequence: CASMTGGNNQPQHF.

This clonotype has just a few counts. The rearrangement links TRBV2 to TRBJ2-7, with D uncertain. This CDR3 has 12 residues. V was clipped by 5 bases and J by 6 bases, with 11 bases between them. Germline-derived CDR1 and CDR2 are SNHLY and FYNNEI. CDR3 protein: CASSLRDIEQYF. DNA of the CDR3: TGTGCCAGCAGTCTTCGTGATATCGAGCAGTACTTC. Supplemented by reference TRBV2 and TRBJ2-7, the full variable domain reads EPEVTQTPSHQVTQMGQEVILRCVPISNHLYFYWYRQILGQKVEFLVSFYNNEISEKSEIFDDQFSVERPDGSNFTLKIRSTKLEDSAMYFCASSLRDIEQYFGPGTRLTVT.

This sequence joins TRBV5-6 and TRBJ1-2; 7 nucleotides line up with TRBD1. Germline V gives CDR1 SGHDT, CDR2 YYEEEE. V shed 3 bases, J shed 9 bases, and the junction held 11 bases outside the gene matches. CDR3 length: 14 residues. CDR3 sequence: CASSWRVDRRSYTF. The CDR3 bases are TGTGCCAGCAGCTGGCGTGTGGACAGGAGAAGCTACACCTTC.

This clonotype appeared a few times. The chain employs TRBV7-9 and TRBJ2-7; 7 bases are a match to TRBD2. The CDR3 spans 14 residues. Losses at the gene ends were 8 bases for V and 2 bases for J; bases not matched to a gene: 9. Germline V gene lookup returns CDR1 SEHNR and CDR2 FQNEAQ (reference sequence). The CDR3 is CASRGGGFAYEQYF. The CDR3 region has the DNA TGTGCCAGCCGTGGGGGGGGTTTCGCCTACGAGCAGTACTTC.

The chain carries TRBV2 and TRBJ1-1, with D perhaps TRBD1 (5 bases). Per the germline V gene, CDR1 is SNHLY and CDR2 is FYNNEI. Trimming pared 8 bases from V and 2 bases from J, leaving 15 bases between. The CDR3 length is 14 residues. DNA for the CDR3: TGTGCCAGCGGCTTTAGGGACCGCAACACTGAAGCTTTCTTT. This translates into CASGFRDRNTEAFF.

The V gene is TRBV7-6, the J gene TRBJ2-7; D is uncertain. CDR1 SGHVS and CDR2 FNYEAQ come from the germline V gene. Trimming left V 1 base short and J 3 bases short, with 13 bases between. CDR3 length: 15 residues. CDR3 sequence: CASSLEGRGHYEQYF. As DNA, the CDR3 is TGTGCCAGCAGCTTAGAAGGCAGAGGCCACTACGAGCAGTACTTC.

This clonotype was found a few times. J is TRBJ2-1 and V is TRBV19, with TRBD2 matching over 10 bases. Trimming removed 1 base from V and 9 bases from J; junction bases left unmatched: 9. Per the germline V gene, CDR1 is LNHDA and CDR2 is SQIVND (reference sequence). This CDR3 has 16 residues. The CDR3 loop is CASSIGLAGAELEQFF. CDR3 DNA: TGTGCCAGTAGTATAGGTCTAGCGGGGGCCGAACTTGAGCAGTTCTTC.

Remarks on this clonotype: This could be a read error, since a much larger clone is one nucleotide away. This CDR3 reads CASSLWTPSSYNEQFF. The DNA of the CDR3 is TGTGCCAGCAGCTTATGGACCCCGAGCTCCTACAATGAGCAGTTCTTC. The chain is built from TRBV7-6 and TRBJ2-1, with no clear D. The V end was cut by 2 bases, the J end by 0 bases, with 11 bases between. The CDR3 has 16 residues. Germline lookup yields CDR1 SGHVS and CDR2 FNYEAQ.

This clonotype was seen only a few times. The chain couples TRBV28 to TRBJ2-1, with 9 nucleotides matching TRBD2. The V segment lost 4 bases and the J segment 0 bases; nucleotides outside the gene matches: 13. From germline, CDR1 is MDHEN and CDR2 SYDVKM. The CDR3 extends over 19 amino acids. The CDR3 is CASSSTFSSGESSYNEQFF. The CDR3 bases are TGTGCCAGCAGTTCCACCTTTTCTAGCGGGGAGAGCTCCTACAATGAGCAGTTCTTC.